Presented here are 2 T cell receptor beta chains from one specimen sequenced in a study of blood T cell repertoires in COVID-19 (dated by TCRdb to the early 2020s). The library was produced with the immunoSEQ multiplex PCR assay. TCRdb took this table from immuneACCESS and kept in-frame rearrangements with V and J called. Such tables lack part of the clones; where checked against another copy, unresolved V genes explain under half of the gap, and the rest is unexplained. For this sample the table gives 350,000 or so clones, of which approximately 90% were detected only once. Around 4% of the sample is taken by the ten largest. Sequenced sample: peripheral blood. The receptors come from a woman in her sixties with COVID-19, enrolled during active disease.

The chain has TRBV6-5 and TRBJ1-6, with a weak D call TRBD1 (6 bases). Germline loops: CDR1 MNHEY, CDR2 SVGAGI. This CDR3 has 15 amino acids. V was cut by 6 bases and J by 8 bases, with 17 bases left in between. For the CDR3, the DNA is TGTGCCAGCAGGCTTATATGGGACACCTATTCACCCCTCCACTTT. It specifies CASRLIWDTYSPLHF.

The chain carries TRBV6-6 and TRBJ1-1, with TRBD1 matching 10 bases. The V segment lost 4 bases and the J segment 0 bases; nucleotides outside the gene matches: 5. In germline, CDR1 is MNHNY, CDR2 SVGAGI (reference sequence). CDR3 length equals 16 residues. The CDR3 bases are TGTGCCAGCAGTTCCGGGACAGGGGTAATGAACACTGAAGCTTTCTTT. This translates into CASSSGTGVMNTEAFF.